This T cell receptor (beta chain) came from a study of T cell responses to AZD1222 COVID-19 vaccine. As for the study in general: Pooling was applied to second doses at about 4 or about 12 weeks. Study-level results: Repertoires in all cases were sampled only once the peak T cell response had passed. The CD4 TCRs associated with vaccination extended across spike and predominated at 160-218 and 743-854.

Assay used: immunoSEQ multiplex PCR; TCRdb lists only in-frame clones, some missing. Of about 150,000 clones in the sample, roughly 94% were seen once. The germline CDR1 and CDR2 sequences are SQVTM and ANQGSEA. The ends were cut back, 4 bases at V and 0 bases at J, with 10 bases in the middle. The CDR3 spans 14 residues. Concerning this clone itself: Its target is not known.

The source was peripheral blood, collected on day 0 of AZD1222 vaccination. The receptor was isolated from an adult in good health. This sequence joins TRBV29-1 and TRBJ2-1; D is perhaps TRBD2 (5 bases). The CDR3 protein is CSVVRTVSYNEQFF. CDR3 nucleotide sequence: TGCAGCGTTGTCAGGACTGTCTCCTACAATGAGCAGTTCTTC.